This TCR beta chain was retrieved from a study of neurological immune-mediated disorders. This CDR3 has 15 amino acids. CDR1 and CDR2 from the germline V gene are SGHTA and FQGNSA. V lost 4 bases and J lost 1, with 12 bases in between. Study results and caveats: Expanded clones shared no CDR3 amino acid sequences across subjects, suggesting private repertoires in all groups. The greatest degree of TCR clonal expansion was observed in HTLV-1-associated myelopathy, with the lowest in multiple sclerosis, below that of healthy controls.

This clonotype was seen at least ten times. What it recognizes is unknown. There were approximately 1.1 million CD4+ or CD8+ T cells used in the sorted libraries. The cDNA was produced through 5'RACE with 10-nucleotide random UMIs. TCRdb fed the 5' RACE reads into MiXCR, producing one record per CDR3 protein. The sample includes some 14,000 distinct CDR3 sequences, 6% to 8% of them seen just once. The sample taken for sequencing was CD8+ T cells from blood. This TCR was recovered from a woman between 40 and 55 years old in good health. The chain has TRBV7-2 and TRBJ2-3; D tentatively reads TRBD1 or TRBD2 (7 bases each). The CDR3 bases are TGTGCCAGCAGCTGGGACAGCGGGGGCACAGATACGCAGTATTTT. Protein sequence: CASSWDSGGTDTQYF.